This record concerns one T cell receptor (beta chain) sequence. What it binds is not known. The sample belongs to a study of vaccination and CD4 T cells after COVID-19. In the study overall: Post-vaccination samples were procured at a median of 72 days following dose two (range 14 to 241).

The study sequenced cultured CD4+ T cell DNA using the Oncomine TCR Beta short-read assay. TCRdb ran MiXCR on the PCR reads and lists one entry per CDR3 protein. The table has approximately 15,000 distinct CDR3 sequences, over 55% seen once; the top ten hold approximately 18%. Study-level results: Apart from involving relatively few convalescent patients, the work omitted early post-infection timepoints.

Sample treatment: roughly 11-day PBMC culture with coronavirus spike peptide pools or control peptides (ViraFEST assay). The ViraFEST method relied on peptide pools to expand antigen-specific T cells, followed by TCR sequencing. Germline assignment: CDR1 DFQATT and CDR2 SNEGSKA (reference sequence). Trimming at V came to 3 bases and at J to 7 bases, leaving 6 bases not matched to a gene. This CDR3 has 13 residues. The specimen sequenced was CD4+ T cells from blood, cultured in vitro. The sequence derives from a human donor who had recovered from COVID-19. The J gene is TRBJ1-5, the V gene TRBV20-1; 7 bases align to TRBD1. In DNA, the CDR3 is TGCAGTGCTAGGGAGACAGGGCAGCAGCCCCAGCATTTT. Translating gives CSARETGQQPQHF.